This TCR beta chain came from a study of T cells in Graves' hyperthyroidism and ophthalmopathy. Amplified TCR beta CDR3 regions derived from RNA transcripts. The TCR CDR3 was amplified in a first-round RT-PCR using the HTBI primer set. TCRdb independently ran MiXCR on the multiplex PCR reads; one entry per CDR3 protein. Among almost 250,000 distinct CDR3 sequences, about 25% were seen once, and the ten largest hold 35% to 40%. The CDR3 spans 15 residues. V shed 5 bases and J 0 bases; nucleotides not matched to a gene: 3. The V gene's germline CDR1 is DFQATT and CDR2 SNEGSKA (reference sequence). This clonotype was sampled from a woman between 40 and 50 years old with Graves' ophthalmopathy. This chain links TRBV20-1 with TRBJ1-5; 11 bases agree with TRBD1. Sequencing input: blood. The DNA for the CDR3 is TGCAGTGCTGGACAGGGGGCTGGTAGCAATCAGCCCCAGCATTTT. This gives the protein CSAGQGAGSNQPQHF.